Reported below is one T cell receptor beta chain. Germline CDR1 reads SEHNR; CDR2 reads FQNEAQ (reference sequence). Trimming took off 5 bases at V and 6 bases at J, with 16 bases between the two ends. CDR3 size: 15 residues. Unique molecular identifiers were incorporated during preparation of the TCRbeta library. TCRdb recomputed calls from the PCR reads with MiXCR, one row per CDR3 protein. Among about 640,000 distinct CDR3 sequences listed, roughly 15% were seen once. This record belongs to a study of T-cell reconstitution after alpha-beta-depleted transplantation in children. The receptor was derived from a human donor who donated a stem cell graft to a child with acute myeloid leukemia. Sample: PBMCs from the stem cell graft donor, taken from the stem cell graft. The chain combines TRBV7-9 with TRBJ2-2; D remains ambiguous. The CDR3 is CASSVQVLKPGELFF. CDR3 DNA sequence: TGTGCCAGCAGCGTTCAAGTGCTTAAGCCCGGGGAGCTGTTTTTT.